These 15 T cell receptor beta chains came from one sample sequenced in a study of T cell responses to AZD1222 COVID-19 vaccine. Assay used: immunoSEQ multiplex PCR; TCRdb lists only in-frame clones, some missing. The sample holds tens of thousands of clones; approximately 87% are singletons and the top ten take around 1.5%. Here the sequenced sample was peripheral blood, taken 28 days after the second AZD1222 dose. The receptors shown here come from an adult who received the AZD1222 COVID-19 vaccine.

The rearrangement uses TRBV29-1 and TRBJ1-1, with no clear D. The CDR3 totals 13 residues. The V gene's germline CDR1 is SQVTM and CDR2 ANQGSEA. Between the trimmed V and J ends, which lost 7 bases and 3 bases, there was a span of 15 bases. DNA of the CDR3: TGCAGCGCCGAGGTCATGCAATACACTGAAGCTTTCTTT. This translates into CSAEVMQYTEAFF.

With regard to this clone: The junction shows a germline mismatch at one end, possibly a read error. V gene TRBV19 combines with J gene TRBJ1-2, with 7 bases identical to TRBD1. The CDR3 runs to 11 residues. CDR1 and CDR2 from the germline V gene are LNHDA and SQIVND (reference sequence). The DNA for the CDR3 is TGTGCCAGTAGTATCCCAGGACAGGAGATCTTC. This gives the protein CASSIPGQEIF.

The J gene is TRBJ1-1, the V gene TRBV3-1 (or the pseudogene TRBV3-2); tentative D call: TRBD1 (5 bases). The length of the CDR3 is 14 residues. Trimming stripped 0 bases from V and 7 bases from J, with 12 bases between. Germline V gene lookup returns CDR1 LGHDT and CDR2 YNNKEL (reference sequence). The CDR3 region has the DNA TGTGCCAGCAGCCAAGATGGCGGGGGGGATGAAGCTTTCTTT. This translates into CASSQDGGGDEAFF.

The V gene is TRBV5-4, the J gene TRBJ1-1, with TRBD1 matching 7 bases. The CDR3 consists of 16 residues. The V gene's germline CDR1 is SGHNT and CDR2 YYREEE (reference sequence). The junction had 8 bases not matched to a gene; V was cut back by 3 bases and J by 0 bases. CDR3 nucleotide sequence: TGTGCCAGCAGCTACTGGACAGGAGACATGAACACTGAAGCTTTCTTT. Translated, it gives CASSYWTGDMNTEAFF. The variable domain in full, with the rest retrieved from reference TRBV5-4 and TRBJ1-1, is ETGVTQSPTHLIKTRGQQVTLRCSSQSGHNTVSWYQQALGQGPQFIFQYYREEENGRGNFPPRFSGLQFPNYSSELNVNALELDDSALYLCASSYWTGDMNTEAFFGQGTRLTVV.

The V and J genes are TRBV6-6 and TRBJ2-1, with no clear D. V lost 0 bases, J lost 6 bases, and 15 bases lay in between. The CDR3 runs 16 residues. Germline values: CDR1 MNHNY, CDR2 SVGAGI (reference sequence). This CDR3 reads CASSYSVTLVGNEQFF. Here the CDR3 DNA reads TGTGCCAGCAGTTACTCGGTGACGTTGGTCGGCAATGAGCAGTTCTTC.

V gene TRBV6-5 combines with J gene TRBJ1-1, with a weak D call TRBD1 (6 bases). The CDR3 length is 13 residues. Between the trimmed V and J ends, which lost 7 bases and 8 bases, there was a span of 17 bases. The V gene's germline CDR1 is MNHEY and CDR2 SVGAGI. CDR3 sequence reads: CASTQIHRVEAFF. CDR3 sequence (DNA): TGTGCCAGCACCCAAATTCACAGGGTGGAAGCTTTCTTT.

The chain has TRBV9 and TRBJ1-2, with D tentatively TRBD1 (5 bases). The CDR3 covers 13 residues. CDR1 is SGDLS, CDR2 YYNGEE, per germline. The germline V and J ends were trimmed by 6 bases and 7 bases, with 16 bases remaining between them. Here the CDR3 DNA reads TGTGCCAGCAACGGCCTCGTCGGGGCTGGCTACACCTTC. Protein product: CASNGLVGAGYTF.

This chain links TRBV2 with TRBJ2-5, with a weak D call TRBD2 (6 bases). This CDR3 spans 13 amino acids. Between the trimmed V and J ends, which lost 5 bases and 0 bases, there was a span of 7 bases. Germline loops: CDR1 SNHLY, CDR2 FYNNEI. CDR3 in DNA: TGTGCCAGCAGTCTAGCGTACCAAGAGACCCAGTACTTC. This gives the protein CASSLAYQETQYF.

V usage is TRBV9 and J usage is TRBJ2-7, with D perhaps TRBD1 (6 bases). The CDR3 extends over 13 amino acids. Germline CDR1 SGDLS, CDR2 YYNGEE. Trimming took 4 bases from V and 6 from J, leaving 14 bases between them. CDR3 coding DNA: TGTGCCAGCAGCCCCAGGGGAGTGGGCGAGCAGTACTTC. As protein: CASSPRGVGEQYF. The complete variable domain, with remaining parts taken from reference TRBV9 and TRBJ2-7, reads DSGVTQTPKHLITATGQRVTLRCSPRSGDLSVYWYQQSLDQGLQFLIQYYNGEERAKGNILERFSAQQFPDLHSELNLSSLELGDSALYFCASSPRGVGEQYFGPGTRLTVT.

This clone was seen a handful of times. The chain uses TRBV7-3 and TRBJ1-2, with a tentative D call TRBD1 (6 bases). Between the trimmed V and J ends, which lost 3 bases and 6 bases, there was a span of 11 bases. Germline values: CDR1 SGHTA, CDR2 FQGTGA. The CDR3 is made up of 13 amino acids. The CDR3 DNA reads TGTGCCAGCAGCTTTGGGGACACCGATGGCTACACCTTC. This sequence encodes CASSFGDTDGYTF. The entire variable domain, with the rest obtained from reference TRBV7-3 and TRBJ1-2, is as follows: GAGVSQTPSNKVTEKGKYVELRCDPISGHTALYWYRQSLGQGPEFLIYFQGTGAADDSGLPNDRFFAVRPEGSVSTLKIQRTERGDSAVYLCASSFGDTDGYTFGSGTRLTVV.

This clone was counted a few times. The chain employs TRBV19 and TRBJ1-4; D may be TRBD1 (5 bases). V lost 10 bases and J 3 bases, leaving 12 bases between the germline ends. The CDR3 is 13 residues long. The V gene's germline CDR1 is LNHDA and CDR2 SQIVND (reference sequence). CDR3 DNA: TGTGCCACCCACAGGAGCTCTAATGAAAAACTGTTTTTT. Translation: CATHRSSNEKLFF.

The V call is TRBV28, the J call TRBJ1-1, with TRBD1 matching over 8 bases. CDR3 length equals 16 residues. Trimming at V came to 3 bases and at J to 8 bases, leaving 14 bases not matched to a gene. Germline CDR1 is MDHEN and CDR2 is SYDVKM. CDR3 amino acids: CASSFPASWTGQEAFF. The CDR3 nucleotides read TGTGCCAGCAGTTTCCCCGCTTCTTGGACAGGGCAGGAAGCTTTCTTT.

J is TRBJ2-7 and V is TRBV5-6, with D possibly matching TRBD1 (6 bases). V was clipped by 2 bases and J by 2 bases, with 14 bases between them. Per germline, CDR1 SGHDT and CDR2 YYEEEE. The CDR3 runs to 15 residues. The DNA for the CDR3 is TGTGCCAGCAGCTTCCTTCCCCGGGACACCTACGAGCAGTACTTC. This encodes CASSFLPRDTYEQYF.

The chain couples TRBV9 to TRBJ2-1; no clear D gene. With 0 bases removed from V and 10 bases from J, the gap between germline ends came to 11 bases. Germline V gene data show CDR1 as SGDLS and CDR2 as YYNGEE. The CDR3 has 13 amino acids. The CDR3: CASSVAGGPEQFF. The CDR3 DNA reads as TGTGCCAGCAGCGTAGCTGGTGGGCCGGAGCAGTTCTTC.

The chain links TRBV7-7 to TRBJ2-3; maybe TRBD2 (5 bases). This CDR3 is 13 amino acids long. V dropped 1 base and J dropped 7 bases, with 9 bases sitting between them. Germline V gives CDR1 SSHAT, CDR2 FNYEAQ (reference sequence). The chain's CDR3 is CASSLVPGNTQYF. CDR3 DNA: TGTGCCAGCAGCTTAGTCCCGGGGAATACGCAGTATTTT.